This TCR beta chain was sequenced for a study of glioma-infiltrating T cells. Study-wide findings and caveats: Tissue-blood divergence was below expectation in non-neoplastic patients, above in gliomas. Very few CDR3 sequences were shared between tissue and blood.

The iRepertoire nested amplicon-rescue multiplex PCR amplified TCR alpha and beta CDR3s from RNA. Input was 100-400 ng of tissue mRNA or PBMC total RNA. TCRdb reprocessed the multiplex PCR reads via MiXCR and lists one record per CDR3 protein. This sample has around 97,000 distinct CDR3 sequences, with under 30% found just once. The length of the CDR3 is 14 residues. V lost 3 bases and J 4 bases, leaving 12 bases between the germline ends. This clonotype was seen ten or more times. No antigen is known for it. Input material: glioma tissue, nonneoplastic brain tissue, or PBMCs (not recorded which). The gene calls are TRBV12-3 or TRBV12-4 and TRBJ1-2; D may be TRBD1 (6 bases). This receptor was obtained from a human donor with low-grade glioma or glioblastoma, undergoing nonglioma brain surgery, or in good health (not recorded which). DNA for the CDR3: TGTGCCAGCAGTTTCTCGCAGGGGAGCTATGGCTACACCTTC. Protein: CASSFSQGSYGYTF.